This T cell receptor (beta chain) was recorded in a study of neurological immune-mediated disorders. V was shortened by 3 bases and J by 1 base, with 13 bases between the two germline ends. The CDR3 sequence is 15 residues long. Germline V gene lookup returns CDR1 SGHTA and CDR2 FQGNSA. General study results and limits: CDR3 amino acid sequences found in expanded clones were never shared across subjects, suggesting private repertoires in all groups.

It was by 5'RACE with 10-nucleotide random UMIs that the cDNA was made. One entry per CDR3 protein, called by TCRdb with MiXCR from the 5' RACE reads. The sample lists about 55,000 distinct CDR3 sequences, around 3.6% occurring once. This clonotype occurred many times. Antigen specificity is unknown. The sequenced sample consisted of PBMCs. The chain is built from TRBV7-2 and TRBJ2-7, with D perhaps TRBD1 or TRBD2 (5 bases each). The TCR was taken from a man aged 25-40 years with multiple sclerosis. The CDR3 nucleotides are TGTGCCAGCAGCTTTTCCCCGGGACCATCCTACGAGCAGTACTTC. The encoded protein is CASSFSPGPSYEQYF.